This is a list of T cell receptor beta chains from one sample in a study of tumor-infiltrating lymphocytes in primary liver carcinoma. TCRdb re-called the multiplex PCR reads through MiXCR, storing one row per CDR3 protein. In the table there are some 21,000 distinct CDR3 sequences, 60% to 80% of which are singletons. The source material was liver tumor tissue from sampling region 1. Source of these receptors: a woman under 40 with primary liver carcinoma and hepatitis B virus infection. The CDR3 runs from the conserved cysteine through the conserved F or W. The order of the fields is clone size, J gene, V gene, D gene, CDR3 DNA, CDR3 protein. D genes are given only for firm matches. A clone size is listed for some rows: how often the clone was seen (once, few, many), or a class if it is expanded.

>NA|TRBJ2-2|TRBV6-1|NA
TGTACCAGCAGTGAAAGCCTTCCCTGGGGCGCCGCGAACACCGGGGAGCTGTTTTTT
CTSSESLPWGAANTGELFF
>NA|TRBJ1-1|TRBV11-2|NA
TGTGCCAGCAGCTTACTTGGGAACACTGAAGCTATCTTT
CASSLLGNTEAIF
>once|TRBJ2-7|TRBV6-2/TRBV6-3|TRBD2
TGTGCCAGCAGCCAATTGGCGGGAGGACTTTACGAGCAGAACTTC
CASSQLAGGLYEQNF
>NA|TRBJ2-7|TRBV10-3|TRBD2
TGTGCCATCCTAGCGGGAGGAGTGCAGCAGTACTTC
CAILAGGVQQYF
>NA|TRBJ2-2|TRBV25-1|NA
TGTGCCCTTCATGACACTTCGTCGCCTTACATCGGGGAGCTGTTTTTT
CALHDTSSPYIGELFF
>NA|TRBJ2-3|TRBV6-6|NA
TGTGCCAGCAGCCCCACCTTAGACCTGGGAGGCCAGATAGGGCAGTATTTT
CASSPTLDLGGQIGQYF
>NA|TRBJ2-1|TRBV4-1|TRBD1
TGCTCCAGCAGCCAAGACCCGGGACAGGGGGAGAATAAGCAGTTCTTC
CSSSQDPGQGENKQFF
>NA|TRBJ2-5|TRBV11-1|NA
TGTGCCAGCAGCTTAGCACGGCGCGACGAGACCCACTACTTC
CASSLARRDETHYF
>NA|TRBJ1-2|TRBV11-2|NA
TGTGCCAGCATCATTGGACAGTCCTATGGCTACACCTTC
CASIIGQSYGYTF
>NA|TRBJ2-1|TRBV29-1|NA
TGCAGCGGTGCTGCCGGGAGCGTATTCGATGAGCGGTTCTTC
CSGAAGSVFDERFF
>many|TRBJ2-6|TRBV12-3/TRBV12-4|NA
TGTGCCAGCAACGTCCCTGGGGCCAACGTCCTGACTTTC
CASNVPGANVLTF
>large|TRBJ2-1|TRBV11-2|TRBD2
TGTGCCAGCTCATTTGGAAGCGGGAGAGTGGGCAATGAGCAGTTCTTC
CASSFGSGRVGNEQFF
>many|TRBJ2-5|TRBV4-2|NA
TGTGCCAGCAGCCCGGCGGCAGACCAAGAGACCCAGTACTTC
CASSPAADQETQYF
>NA|TRBJ2-1|TRBV10-3|NA
TGTGCCATCAGTCCCACGGCGATCGGGGATGAGCAATTCTTC
CAISPTAIGDEQFF
>NA|TRBJ1-3|TRBV6-1|NA
TGTACCACCAGTGGCGCTGTCTCTGGAAACACCATATATTTT
CTTSGAVSGNTIYF
>NA|TRBJ2-1|TRBV5-1|NA
TGCGCCAGCACCCCGTCCAGAGACTATTCCTACAACGAGCAGTTCTTC
CASTPSRDYSYNEQFF
>many|TRBJ1-3|TRBV11-2|NA
TGTGCCTCAGCCCAGGGAGCTGGAAACACCATATATTTT
CASAQGAGNTIYF
>NA|TRBJ1-1|TRBV13|NA
TGTAGCAGCATCTTAGGAGGGTTTGGTATTGGGGGCACTGAAGCTTTCTTT
CSSILGGFGIGGTEAFF
>medium-sized|TRBJ2-2|TRBV12-3/TRBV12-4|TRBD1
TGTGCCAGCAGTTTGACAGGGATTGGGGAGCTGTTTTTT
CASSLTGIGELFF
>once|TRBJ2-1|TRBV11-2|TRBD2
TGTGCCAGCAGCATTAGTAGCGGGAGCTTCCCAGGCGATGAGCAGTTCTTC
CASSISSGSFPGDEQFF